The 5 T cell receptor beta chains listed next were all sequenced from one sample in a study of cytomegalovirus exposure and HLA in healthy donors. Researchers ran the PCR with 60 Vbeta and 13 Jbeta primers. This table comes from immunoSEQ multiplex PCR, and its TCRdb copy is limited to in-frame clones, with some not included. There are about 130,000 clones in the sample, with 1.5% to 2% held by the top ten. Source material: PBMCs. These receptors originate from a middle-aged woman in good health and CMV-seropositive.

V gene TRBV29-1 combines with J gene TRBJ2-5; 7 bases map to TRBD1. The CDR3 contains 15 residues. Germline assignment: CDR1 SQVTM and CDR2 ANQGSEA. V gave up 7 bases and J gave up 1 base; unmatched junction bases: 12. The DNA for the CDR3 is TGCAGCGCAAGACAGGGATGGGGCCCCCAAGAGACCCAGTACTTC. It specifies CSARQGWGPQETQYF.

The gene calls are TRBV29-1 and TRBJ2-7, with 12 bases matching TRBD1. The germline V gene has CDR1 SQVTM and CDR2 ANQGSEA. The CDR3 spans 12 residues. The trim removed 6 bases at V and 5 bases at J, leaving 2 bases unmatched. CDR3 sequence reads: CSVGQGAHEQYF. In nucleotides, the CDR3 is TGCAGCGTGGGACAGGGGGCCCACGAGCAGTACTTC.

The chain has TRBV15 and TRBJ2-7; 12 nucleotides align to TRBD2. The CDR3 has 17 residues. Per germline, CDR1 LNHNV and CDR2 YYDKDF (reference sequence). With 0 bases clipped from V and 5 bases from J, the junction kept 8 bases outside the gene matches. As DNA, the CDR3 is TGTGCCACCAGCAGAGATACTAGACTAGCGGGAGCCCACGAGCAGTACTTC. Its protein product is CATSRDTRLAGAHEQYF.

V usage is TRBV6-4 and J usage is TRBJ1-5, with 10 bases matching TRBD1. CDR3 length: 16 amino acids. The V gene's germline CDR1 is MRHNA and CDR2 SNTAGT. The V and J ends lost 7 bases and 5 bases, in that order; junction bases with no gene match: 11. CDR3 sequence (DNA): TGTGCCAGCACAAAGATCCGGGACAGGGGATATCAGCCCCAGCATTTT. Its protein product is CASTKIRDRGYQPQHF.

The rearrangement joins TRBV9 to TRBJ2-1; 9 bases agree with TRBD2. Trimming took 2 bases from V and 7 from J; bases not matched to a gene: 10. Looked up from germline, CDR1 is SGDLS and CDR2 is YYNGEE. The CDR3 runs to 16 residues. The CDR3: CASSVLAGPRRNEQFF. CDR3 sequence (DNA): TGTGCCAGCAGCGTTCTAGCGGGACCCCGAAGGAATGAGCAGTTCTTC.